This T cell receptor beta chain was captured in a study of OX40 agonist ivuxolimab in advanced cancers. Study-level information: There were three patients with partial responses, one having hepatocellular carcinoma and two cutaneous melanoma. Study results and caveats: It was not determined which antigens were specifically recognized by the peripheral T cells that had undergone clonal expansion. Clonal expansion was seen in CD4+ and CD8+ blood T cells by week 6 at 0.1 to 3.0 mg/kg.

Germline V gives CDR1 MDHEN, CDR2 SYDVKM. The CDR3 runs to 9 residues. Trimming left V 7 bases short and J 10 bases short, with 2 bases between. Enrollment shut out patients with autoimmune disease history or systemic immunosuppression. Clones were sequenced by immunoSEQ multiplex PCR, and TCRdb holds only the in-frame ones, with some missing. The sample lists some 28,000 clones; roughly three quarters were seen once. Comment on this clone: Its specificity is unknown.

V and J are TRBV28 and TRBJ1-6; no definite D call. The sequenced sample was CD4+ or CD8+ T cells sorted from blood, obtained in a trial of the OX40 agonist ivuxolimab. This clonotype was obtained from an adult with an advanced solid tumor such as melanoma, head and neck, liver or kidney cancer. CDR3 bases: TGTGCCAGCAAATCACCCCTCCACTTT. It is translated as CASKSPLHF.